The text below deals with one T cell receptor (beta chain). Its target is not known. Germline CDR1 and CDR2: GTSNPN and SVGIG (reference sequence). Trimming removed 3 bases at V and 4 bases at J, with 10 bases between. The CDR3 is 12 residues long. TCRdb's table, derived via immunoSEQ multiplex PCR, lists solely in-frame clones and lacks some. The sample holds about 2.4 million clones, more than 85% seen once. The source of the sample is a study of shared clonotypes between healthy human individuals. Study-wide findings and caveats: Blood was the only sampled material, and tissue repertoires likely differ.

Sample: naive CD4+ T cells from PBMCs. Subset defined: CD45RA+ positively selected. The sequence came from a man younger than 30 in good health. Some clones in this sample may be carry-over from other donors' samples. The gene calls are TRBV30 and TRBJ2-7; no firm D call. CDR3 sequence: CAWSGSPYEQYF. CDR3 nucleotides: TGTGCCTGGAGCGGATCCCCTTACGAGCAGTACTTC.